The 3 T cell receptor beta chains in this list originate from one sample, sequenced in a study of response to subunit inactivated influenza vaccine. TCRdb recomputed calls from the RT-PCR reads with MiXCR, one row per CDR3 protein. The table lists approximately 520,000 distinct CDR3 sequences, approximately 16% of them singletons. Source: CD4+ T cells sorted from PBMCs, taken roughly 24 months after vaccination. All receptors come from a man aged 45 to 75 who received an inactivated influenza vaccine.

This clonotype was detected a few times. The CDR3 spells CASRPSWEHADTQYF. CDR3 in DNA: TGTGCCAGTAGGCCTTCATGGGAGCACGCAGATACGCAGTATTTT. This chain joins TRBV19 and TRBJ2-3; D may be TRBD2 (5 bases). The CDR3 runs 15 residues. Per germline, CDR1 LNHDA and CDR2 SQIVND (reference sequence). Between the trimmed V and J ends, which lost 6 bases and 4 bases, there was a span of 17 bases.

This clonotype was detected a few times. DNA of the CDR3: TGCGCCAGCAGCCCGACAGTACCTGGGGCCAACGTCCTGACTTTC. It encodes CASSPTVPGANVLTF. This chain links TRBV4-3 with TRBJ2-6; D might be TRBD1 (5 bases). Germline V CDR1 and CDR2: LGHNA, YSLEER. Deletions cut 4 bases from V and 2 bases from J, with 9 bases between. There are 15 residues in the CDR3.

This clonotype was seen a few times. J is TRBJ1-3 and V is TRBV6-5; D unresolved. Trimming took off 2 bases at V and 0 bases at J, with 14 bases between the two ends. The CDR3 covers 17 residues. Looked up from germline, CDR1 is MNHEY and CDR2 is SVGAGI. Written as DNA, the CDR3 is TGTGCCAGCAGTTACGAGGGAGCTCCTGTCTCTGGAAACACCATATATTTT. Its protein product is CASSYEGAPVSGNTIYF.